The rows below give T cell receptor beta chains drawn from one sample of a study of T-cell reconstitution after alpha-beta-depleted transplantation in children. TCRdb re-derived calls from the PCR reads in MiXCR, one entry per CDR3 protein. The data contain about 980,000 distinct CDR3 sequences, roughly 29% of them seen just once; the ten biggest clones take up approximately 30%. The source was PBMCs, mostly from graft donor cells, collected 360 days after TCRalphabeta/CD19-depleted stem cell transplant. These receptors were obtained from a boy younger than two who had a stem cell transplant for SCID, so the T cells may come from the graft donor. CDR3s include the opening cysteine and the closing phenylalanine or tryptophan. A D gene is named only where the DNA matches it firmly. The size entry is marked missing in some rows and otherwise reads once, few, many or a size class.

clone_size j_call d_call v_call cdr3_nt cdr3_aa
few TRBJ2-3 TRBD2 TRBV29-1 TGCAGCGTTCTCGGACTAGTGAAGTCGGTCGACACAGATACGCAGTATTTT CSVLGLVKSVDTDTQYF
NA TRBJ2-7 NA TRBV7-8 TGTGCCAGCAGGGGGTCGGAAGCCGCGGGACGAGGCTACGAGCAGTACTTC CASRGSEAAGRGYEQYF
NA TRBJ1-1 NA TRBV20-1 TGCAGTGCTAGGCCGCCGGGCAGGGGTTTGAACACTGAAGCTTTCTTT CSARPPGRGLNTEAFF
NA TRBJ2-1 TRBD1 TRBV27 TGTGCCAGCAGTCAAGGGACAGGGGGTTTCGATGAGCAGTTCTTC CASSQGTGGFDEQFF
NA TRBJ1-2 TRBD1 TRBV28 TGTGCCAGCAGTCCCAGGGACAGCTTCTTCTATGGCTACACCTTC CASSPRDSFFYGYTF
few TRBJ2-7 TRBD2 TRBV20-1 TGCAGTGCTAGAGATAGGACTAGCGGATTCTACGAGCAGTACTTC CSARDRTSGFYEQYF
NA TRBJ2-3 NA TRBV2 TGTGCCAGTCCCTTCAAACTCACAGATACGCAGTATTTT CASPFKLTDTQYF
NA TRBJ2-2 NA TRBV4-2 TGTGCCATCAGCCCTGCCTTAGCCGGGGAGCTGTTTTTT CAISPALAGELFF
few TRBJ1-3 NA TRBV6-1 TGTGCCAGCACTGGTTATGGGGGGGGTTATGGAAACACCATATATTTT CASTGYGGGYGNTIYF
few TRBJ2-3 NA TRBV5-1 TGCGCCAGCAGCTTGGTGTCCACCCTAGCCACAGATACGCAGTATTTT CASSLVSTLATDTQYF
NA TRBJ2-1 TRBD2 TRBV10-3 TGTGCCCCGAAGGGCCTAGCGGGGGGTCCCTCCTACAATGAGCAGTTCTTC CAPKGLAGGPSYNEQFF
NA TRBJ2-3 NA TRBV28 TGTGCCAGCAGTTTTTACAATCGACTAGTCACAGATACGCAGTATTTT CASSFYNRLVTDTQYF
few TRBJ2-3 TRBD2 TRBV20-1 TGCAGTGCTATCACGGGGGGGCCCGTAGATACGCAGTATTTT CSAITGGPVDTQYF
NA TRBJ2-2 NA TRBV18 TGTGCCAGCTCACTAGATGCCCCGACAGGACCCGGGGAGCTGTTTTTT CASSLDAPTGPGELFF
NA TRBJ2-3 TRBD2 TRBV2 TGTGCCAGCAGTGACCCAGGACTAGCGGGGGGCACAGATACGCAGTATTTT CASSDPGLAGGTDTQYF
many TRBJ2-2 NA TRBV12-3/TRBV12-4 TGTGCCAGCACCTCCAACGGGGGCGGGGCGAACACCGGGGAGCTGTTTTTT CASTSNGGGANTGELFF
NA TRBJ2-1 NA TRBV29-1 TGCAGCGTTGAAGGAAATGAGCAGTTCTTC CSVEGNEQFF
NA TRBJ2-2 TRBD1 TRBV19 TGTGCCAGTAGGCCGGGACAGGCGAAAGGGATCGGGGAGCTGTTTTTT CASRPGQAKGIGELFF
few TRBJ1-3 NA TRBV28 TGTGCCAGCACAGCTCCGGGGAGAAACACCATATATTTT CASTAPGRNTIYF
few TRBJ2-1 NA TRBV4-1 TGCGCCAGCAGAGATGTGGCGGCAACAGGAGAGCAGTTCTTC CASRDVAATGEQFF
few TRBJ1-1 NA TRBV9 TGTGCCAGCAGCGTAGACCTGAACACTGAAGCTTTCTTT CASSVDLNTEAFF
NA TRBJ2-7 TRBD1 TRBV5-1 TGCGCCAGCAGCTTGTCCGCAGGGGGAATCTCCTACGAGCAGTACTTC CASSLSAGGISYEQYF
many TRBJ1-6 NA TRBV28 TGTGCCAGCAGGACCCCGGGACATTCTAATTCACCCCTCCACTTT CASRTPGHSNSPLHF
NA TRBJ2-1 NA TRBV5-1 TGCGCCAGCAGCCCCGGGACTTTTTACAATGAGCAGTTCTTC CASSPGTFYNEQFF
NA TRBJ2-7 TRBD2 TRBV20-1 TGCAGTGCTAGAGACGTAGCGGGACGACTCTACGAGCAGTACTTC CSARDVAGRLYEQYF
NA TRBJ1-1 NA TRBV12-3/TRBV12-4 TGTGCCAGCAGCTTCACCGACAAGGCCATCTTGAACACTGAAGCTTTCTTT CASSFTDKAILNTEAFF
few TRBJ2-3 NA TRBV4-1 TGCGCCAGCAGCCAAGCAGGGACGGCTAGCACAGATACGCAGTATTTT CASSQAGTASTDTQYF
NA TRBJ2-3 TRBD1 TRBV3-1 TGTGCCAGCAGCCAAGTATGGGGGACAGGGAACACAGATACGCAGTATTTT CASSQVWGTGNTDTQYF